The 16 T cell receptor beta chains below all came from one sample that was sequenced in a study of Graves' ophthalmopathy and Graves' hyperthyroidism. The authors amplified TCR beta CDR3 regions from RNA transcripts. Amplification began with first-round RT-PCR using HTBI primers, then second-round multiplex PCR was performed. Via MiXCR, TCRdb re-called the multiplex PCR reads, giving one row per CDR3 protein. The sample holds 400,000 or so distinct CDR3 sequences, about a sixth seen once. Sequencing used peripheral blood. These receptors were taken from an adult woman with stable Graves' hyperthyroidism.

In the case of this clonotype: This clone may be a read error of a much larger clone one base away. This rearrangement joins TRBV6-5 to TRBJ2-7, with D unclear. The CDR3 consists of 10 residues. Germline CDR1 MNHEY, CDR2 SVGAGI. Trimming left V 2 bases short and J 6 bases short, with 2 bases between. In DNA, the CDR3 is TGTGCCAGCAGTTACCCCGAGCAGTACGTC. Its translation is CASSYPEQYV.

This clonotype was seen at least ten times. This chain connects TRBV9 to TRBJ2-2, with D possibly matching TRBD2 (7 bases). Germline V lookup: CDR1 SGDLS, CDR2 YYNGEE. V gave up 0 bases and J gave up 4 bases, with 10 bases separating them. The CDR3 contains 15 residues. This chain's CDR3 is CASSVVGGGTGELFF. CDR3 DNA sequence: TGTGCCAGCAGCGTAGTAGGGGGGGGCACCGGGGAGCTGTTTTTT. The whole variable domain, filled in from reference TRBV9 and TRBJ2-2, reads DSGVTQTPKHLITATGQRVTLRCSPRSGDLSVYWYQQSLDQGLQFLIQYYNGEERAKGNILERFSAQQFPDLHSELNLSSLELGDSALYFCASSVVGGGTGELFFGEGSRLTVL.

As concerns this clonotype: A single base separates this from a much larger clone, so it may be a read error. The chain has TRBV10-3 and TRBJ2-2, with 7 bases lining up with TRBD2. The CDR3 is made up of 15 amino acids. Germline V gene sequence: CDR1 ENHRY, CDR2 SYGVKD. The CDR3 sequence: CAISDRDYRTGELCF. The CDR3 coding sequence is TGTGCCATCAGTGATAGGGACTACCGCACCGGGGAGCTGTGTTTT.

As DNA, the CDR3 is TGTGCCAGTAGCGAAGCGAGCATTCAGTACTTC. Translation: CASSEASIQYF. This rearrangement joins TRBV19 to TRBJ2-4; D not resolved. Trimming removed 6 bases from V and 9 bases from J, with 9 bases in between. There are 11 residues in the CDR3. Germline lookup yields CDR1 LNHDA and CDR2 SQIVND (reference sequence).

This clonotype appeared a few times. V usage is TRBV4-2 and J usage is TRBJ1-5, with a weak D call TRBD1 (5 bases). The CDR3 extends over 15 amino acids. The V end lost 1 base, the J end lost 3 bases, and 10 bases lay between the germline ends. Germline loops: CDR1 LGHNA, CDR2 YNFKEQ. This chain's CDR3 is CASSQADSPNQPQHF. The DNA for the CDR3 is TGTGCCAGCAGCCAAGCCGACAGTCCCAATCAGCCCCAGCATTTT.

Many counts were recorded for this clonotype. The V gene is TRBV7-2, the J gene TRBJ1-5; D is undetermined. Trimming pared 5 bases from V and 3 bases from J, leaving 11 bases between. The CDR3 length is 14 residues. Germline V gene data show CDR1 as SGHTA and CDR2 as FQGNSA. The DNA of the CDR3 is TGTGCCAGCAGCCCAGCGGGTTCCAATCAGCCCCAGCATTTT. Its protein is CASSPAGSNQPQHF.

This clonotype was detected ten times or more. At one end, the junction sequence differs from germline, possibly due to a read error. This chain links TRBV6-1 with TRBJ2-7; 13 nucleotides agree with TRBD2. CDR1 and CDR2 from the germline V gene are MNHNS and SASEGT. This CDR3 is built from 14 residues. The DNA of the CDR3 is TGTGCCAGCAGGGAACTAGCGGGAGGGCCGACTCAGGGATTC. This encodes CASRELAGGPTQGF.

The chain is built from TRBV6-1 and TRBJ2-5, with D unclear. Trimming took 5 bases from V and 2 from J, leaving 12 bases between them. The CDR3 is 14 amino acids. CDR1 is MNHNS and CDR2 is SASEGT in the germline V gene. The CDR3 DNA is TGTGCCAGCAGTCCTACGACACTACAAGAGACCCAGTACTTC. Amino acids: CASSPTTLQETQYF.

This clonotype has only a few counts. The V gene is TRBV30, the J gene TRBJ1-2; no firm D call. This CDR3 is built from 16 residues. CDR1 is GTSNPN, CDR2 SVGIG, per germline (reference sequence). The germline V and J ends were trimmed by 3 bases and 6 bases, with 23 bases remaining between them. DNA of the CDR3: TGTGCCTGGAGAAGGTTCGGACGGAGTCCGGCTGATGGCTACACCTTC. Protein: CAWRRFGRSPADGYTF.

There are many counts of this clonotype. The V call is TRBV6-5, the J call TRBJ1-1, with D perhaps TRBD1 (5 bases). Germline assignment: CDR1 MNHEY and CDR2 SVGAGI. The CDR3 length is 12 residues. V was cut by 2 bases and J by 8 bases, with 9 bases left in between. The CDR3: CASSYRQGEAFF. In DNA form, the CDR3 reads TGTGCCAGCAGTTACAGGCAGGGAGAAGCTTTCTTT.

This clonotype was detected ten times or more. V and J are TRBV6-1 and TRBJ2-2; tentative D call: TRBD1 (5 bases). This CDR3 contains 16 residues. Germline V gene sequence: CDR1 MNHNS, CDR2 SASEGT. V was clipped by 7 bases and J by 8 bases, with 23 bases between them. In nucleotides, the CDR3 is TGTGCCAGCACTATTGGTTCAGGGCGGTATGATGGGGAGCTGTTTTTT. Its protein product is CASTIGSGRYDGELFF.

V gene TRBV6-1 combines with J gene TRBJ2-2; D not certain. This CDR3 contains 15 residues. The V and J ends lost 5 bases and 5 bases respectively, with 15 bases between them. Looked up from germline, CDR1 is MNHNS and CDR2 is SASEGT. The chain's CDR3 is CASSRLAEPTGELFF. CDR3 sequence (DNA): TGTGCCAGCAGTAGACTGGCGGAGCCTACCGGGGAGCTGTTTTTT.

The table lists this clonotype with many counts. J is TRBJ1-2 and V is TRBV6-2 or TRBV6-3; a possible D gene is TRBD1 (6 bases). CDR3 length equals 14 residues. Trimming pared 4 bases from V and 0 bases from J, leaving 9 bases between. CDR1 and CDR2 (germline): MNHEY, SVGEGT. The CDR3 DNA follows: TGTGCCAGCAGTTTTGACAGGCCTAACTATGGCTACACCTTC. Translating it yields CASSFDRPNYGYTF.

This clonotype was counted only a few times. J is TRBJ1-4 and V is TRBV20-1, with 9 nucleotides matching TRBD1. The CDR3 loop spans 13 amino acids. The V gene end was trimmed by 6 bases and the J gene end by 6 bases; junction bases not matched to a gene: 5. Germline CDR1 is DFQATT and CDR2 is SNEGSKA (reference sequence). The CDR3 DNA reads TGCAGTGCAACAGGGGGCGCGGATGAAAAACTGTTTTTT. Its protein is CSATGGADEKLFF.

There are many counts of this clonotype. The chain uses TRBV2 and TRBJ2-2; D is uncertain. CDR1 SNHLY and CDR2 FYNNEI come from the germline V gene. The germline V and J ends were trimmed by 7 bases and 7 bases, with 13 bases remaining between them. This CDR3 is 13 amino acids long. CDR3 sequence: CASTKEPGGELFF. In nucleotides, the CDR3 is TGTGCCAGCACCAAGGAACCGGGCGGGGAGCTGTTTTTT.

Ten or more counts support this clonotype. The rearrangement joins TRBV30 to TRBJ1-2; 10 bases line up with TRBD1. Losses at the gene ends were 5 bases for V and 8 bases for J; bases not matched to a gene: 8. CDR1 is GTSNPN and CDR2 is SVGIG in the germline V gene (reference sequence). This CDR3 has 13 residues. The CDR3 nucleotides are TGTGCCTGGGTTGACAGGGGGCTTCGAGGCTACACCTTC. The encoded protein is CAWVDRGLRGYTF.